This T cell receptor beta chain was identified during a study of beta chain features in type 1 diabetes. Study outcomes and limitations: Shortening that was moderate but significant affected the TCRB CDR3s of Type 1 diabetes patients in all four CD4+ subsets.

A word on this clone: What it binds is not known.

cDNA synthesis used the whole RNA isolate, giving expressed TCRB sequences. Profiled with immunoSEQ multiplex PCR; TCRdb holds only in-frame clones, not every one. The sample contains 400,000 or so clones, 8% to 10% of which appear only once. The CDR3 contains 15 residues. Trimming took off 6 bases at V and 3 bases at J, with 17 bases between the two ends. Per germline, CDR1 WSHSY and CDR2 SAAADI. This TCR was recovered from a man in his thirties or forties with type 1 diabetes. The chain has TRBV10-2 and TRBJ2-5; TRBD1 might be the D (6 bases). What was sequenced was central memory CD4+ T cells from blood. CDR3: CASRAWTDSKETQYF. CDR3 in DNA: TGCGCCAGCAGGGCCTGGACAGATAGTAAAGAGACCCAGTACTTC.